This paragraph reports one T cell receptor (beta chain). Its antigen is currently unknown. TCRdb reprocessed the 5' RACE reads and stores each CDR3 protein as one record, lacking DNA. Its clone listing holds some 200,000 distinct CDR3 sequences. This specimen belongs to a study of monozygotic twins with inflammatory bowel disease. Study conclusions and caveats: Patients with IBD had less TCRbeta diversity (inverse Simpson) than their healthy co-twins.

The receptor's source is a human donor with ulcerative colitis or Crohn's disease, or a healthy co-twin of an affected twin (not recorded which). Input material: blood.

The CDR3 reads CASSLSPQVPYNEQFF. The chain uses TRBV5-1 and TRBJ2-1. The CDR3 has 16 residues. Germline assignment: CDR1 SGHRS and CDR2 YFSETQ.